Listed here is a single T cell receptor (beta chain). Assay used: immunoSEQ multiplex PCR; TCRdb lists only in-frame clones, some missing. The sample carries 39,000 or so clones, roughly four fifths recorded once. The data derive from a study of blood T cell repertoires in COVID-19. Study-level background: Researchers got acute and convalescent COVID-19 samples from the United States, Italy and Spain. In each case, the material was cDNA or gDNA derived from T cells, B-cell-depleted T cells, or PBMCs.

The CDR3 contains 17 residues. Trimming shortened V by 0 bases and J by 0 bases, and 12 bases separated the two germline ends. The germline gives CDR1 LGHNA, CDR2 YSLEER. The sample was peripheral blood. The chain uses TRBV4-3 and TRBJ1-3; D is unresolved. The source is a man in his forties with active or convalescent COVID-19. The CDR3 loop is CASSQEMGGYSGNTIYF. Here the CDR3 DNA reads TGCGCCAGCAGCCAAGAAATGGGAGGGTACTCTGGAAACACCATATATTTT.